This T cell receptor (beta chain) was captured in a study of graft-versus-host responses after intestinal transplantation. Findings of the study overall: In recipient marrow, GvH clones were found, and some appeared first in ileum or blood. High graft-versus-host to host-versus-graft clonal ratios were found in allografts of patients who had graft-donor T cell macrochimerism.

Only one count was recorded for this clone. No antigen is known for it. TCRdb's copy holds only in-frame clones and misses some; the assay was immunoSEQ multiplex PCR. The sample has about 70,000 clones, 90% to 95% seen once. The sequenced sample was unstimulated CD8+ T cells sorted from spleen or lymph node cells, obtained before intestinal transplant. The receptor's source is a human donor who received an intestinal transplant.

The CDR3 is CASSTRQARETQYF. Written as DNA, the CDR3 is TGTGCCAGCAGCACCCGACAGGCGAGAGAGACCCAGTACTTC. This rearrangement joins TRBV21-1 to TRBJ2-5; TRBD1, the table's D call, was not compared with the DNA. TRBV21-1 is a pseudogene locus. The CDR3 totals 14 residues.